The 29 T cell receptor beta chains below were found in one sample sequenced in a study of blood T cell repertoires in COVID-19. The method was immunoSEQ multiplex PCR; TCRdb's version includes in-frame clones alone and lacks a portion of them. The table shows some 130,000 clones, with 70% to 85% occurring only once. Sequences were obtained from peripheral blood. The receptors originated from a man aged 60-69 years with acute or convalescent COVID-19.

Only a few counts were recorded for this clone. The rearrangement joins TRBV5-5 to TRBJ1-6; D possibly corresponds to TRBD1 (6 bases). The V gene lost 1 base and the J gene lost 8 bases, with 13 bases spanning the gap. The CDR3 has 15 amino acids. Germline V lookup: CDR1 SGHKS, CDR2 YYEKEE (reference sequence). As DNA, the CDR3 is TGTGCCAGCAGCTTGTCGGCAGGGGATCATTCACCCCTCCACTTT. It specifies CASSLSAGDHSPLHF.

The CDR3 nucleotides are TGTGCCAGCAGCCCCGGACTTGATTACTACGAGCAGTACTTC. Translation: CASSPGLDYYEQYF. The chain uses TRBV7-2 and TRBJ2-7; the D gene is possibly TRBD2 (5 bases). Germline lookup yields CDR1 SGHTA and CDR2 FQGNSA. V gave up 5 bases and J gave up 3 bases, with 14 bases separating them. CDR3 size: 14 residues.

The chain recombines TRBV14 with TRBJ1-4, with TRBD1 matching 7 bases. The trim removed 4 bases at V and 0 bases at J, leaving 2 bases unmatched. From germline, CDR1 is SGHDN and CDR2 FVKESK. This CDR3 region has 15 residues. As DNA, the CDR3 is TGTGCCAGCAGCCCTACAGGGGCAACTAATGAAAAACTGTTTTTT. Residues: CASSPTGATNEKLFF.

The CDR3, as DNA: TGTGCCAGCAGTGTACCGACTAGCGGGAACGAGCAGTACTTC. As protein: CASSVPTSGNEQYF. This chain uses TRBV6-4 with TRBJ2-7; 11 nucleotides match TRBD2. There are 14 residues in the CDR3. CDR1 MRHNA and CDR2 SNTAGT come from the germline V gene. Unmatched junction bases numbered 4, after V lost 4 bases and J lost 5 bases.

V gene TRBV7-2 combines with J gene TRBJ2-3, with 7 bases matching TRBD2. The CDR3 is made up of 15 amino acids. Looked up from germline, CDR1 is SGHTA and CDR2 is FQGNSA. J was trimmed by 0 bases and V by 2 bases; bases with no gene match: 2. Here the CDR3 reads CASSLFSGSTDTQYF. Written as DNA, the CDR3 is TGTGCCAGCAGCTTATTTAGCGGGAGCACAGATACGCAGTATTTT.

This rearrangement joins TRBV4-3 to TRBJ1-1; a possible D gene is TRBD1 (6 bases). Germline CDR1 reads LGHNA; CDR2 reads YSLEER. CDR3 size: 15 residues. V was cut by 0 bases and J by 5 bases, with 13 bases left in between. The CDR3 here is CASSQDPGASTEAFF. DNA of the CDR3: TGCGCCAGCAGCCAAGATCCAGGGGCGAGTACTGAAGCTTTCTTT.

The count of this clone is one. The V gene is TRBV7-9, the J gene TRBJ1-2, with 7 bases aligning to TRBD1. Germline V CDR1 and CDR2: SEHNR, FQNEAQ (reference sequence). V trimming: 2 bases; J trimming: 8 bases; junction bases outside the gene matches: 11. The CDR3 is made up of 15 amino acids. CDR3 sequence reads: CASSLIRDSAMGYTF. Written as DNA, the CDR3 is TGTGCCAGCAGCTTAATTAGGGACAGCGCTATGGGCTACACCTTC.

This chain links TRBV15 with TRBJ1-5; TRBD1 agrees at 10 bases. Germline V gives CDR1 LNHNV, CDR2 YYDKDF (reference sequence). V shed 0 bases, J shed 4 bases, and the junction held 9 bases outside the gene matches. The CDR3 consists of 18 residues. The DNA of the CDR3 is TGTGCCACCAGCAGAGATTGGGGAGGGACAGGGGTAAATCAGCCCCAGCATTTT. Protein product: CATSRDWGGTGVNQPQHF.

The table lists this clone with a count of one. The chain has TRBV27 and TRBJ1-6; D call uncertain. The CDR3 runs 16 residues. Germline V CDR1 and CDR2: MNHEY, SMNVEV (reference sequence). V was shortened by 4 bases and J by 9 bases, with 19 bases between the two germline ends. Here the CDR3 reads CASSYSRAGNSSPLHF. For the CDR3, the DNA is TGTGCCAGCAGTTACTCACGTGCCGGGAACTCTTCACCCCTCCACTTT.

The chain combines TRBV7-9 with TRBJ1-1; possibly TRBD1 for D (6 bases). Germline values: CDR1 SEHNR, CDR2 FQNEAQ (reference sequence). V lost 1 base to trimming and J lost 10 bases, with 16 bases between them. The CDR3 is made up of 14 amino acids. The CDR3 DNA is TGTGCCAGCAGCTTAGGAGGGGGGGAGGGTACAGCTTTCTTT. It encodes CASSLGGGEGTAFF.

The genes are TRBV19 and TRBJ1-2; 10 bases align to TRBD1. The CDR3 is 14 amino acids. Germline CDR1 LNHDA, CDR2 SQIVND (reference sequence). V shed 5 bases and J 3 bases; nucleotides not matched to a gene: 3. CDR3 in amino acids: CASSVDRGDYGYTF. CDR3 nucleotide sequence: TGTGCCAGTAGTGTGGACAGGGGGGACTATGGCTACACCTTC.

This clone turned up a few times. This sample includes further DNA sequences coding for the same CDR3. This chain links TRBV7-2 with TRBJ1-1, with D unclear. The CDR3 contains 14 residues. V gave up 0 bases and J gave up 1 base, with 6 bases separating them. Germline-derived CDR1 and CDR2 are SGHTA and FQGNSA. The DNA of the CDR3 is TGTGCCAGCAGCTTAGCCACAGAGAACACTGAAGCTTTCTTT. Translation: CASSLATENTEAFF.

This clone was detected only once. The rearrangement joins TRBV5-1 to TRBJ2-1; TRBD1 agrees at 10 bases. The CDR3 has 19 amino acids. The germline V gene encodes CDR1 SGHRS and CDR2 YFSETQ. Trimming removed 2 bases from V and 5 bases from J; junction bases left unmatched: 16. The CDR3 spells CASSLKGGQGQGSDNEQFF. The DNA of the CDR3 is TGCGCCAGCAGCTTAAAGGGGGGCCAGGGACAGGGGTCTGACAATGAGCAGTTCTTC.

The J gene is TRBJ2-2, the V gene TRBV2, with no clear D. The germline CDR1 and CDR2 sequences are SNHLY and FYNNEI. The CDR3 runs to 15 residues. V lost 0 bases and J lost 6, with 11 bases in between. DNA of the CDR3: TGTGCCAGCAGTGAAGCGCCGAGTCCCCCCGGGGAGCTGTTTTTT. It translates to CASSEAPSPPGELFF.

The CDR3 loop reads CASSLSGGNTEAFF. DNA of the CDR3: TGTGCCAGCAGCTTATCCGGAGGGAACACTGAAGCTTTCTTT. The chain joins TRBV5-6 to TRBJ1-1; D uncertain. The CDR3 has 14 amino acids. Germline values: CDR1 SGHDT, CDR2 YYEEEE. Trimming took 2 bases from V and 1 from J, leaving 9 bases between them.

There are a few counts of this clone. This chain joins TRBV9 and TRBJ2-3; 10 bases agree with TRBD2. V shed 4 bases and J 2 bases; nucleotides not matched to a gene: 7. The CDR3 has 16 residues. Germline CDR1 and CDR2: SGDLS and YYNGEE. The CDR3 bases are TGTGCCAGCAGCACAAGGACTAGCGGAGTCACAGATACGCAGTATTTT. This gives the protein CASSTRTSGVTDTQYF.

The chain joins TRBV28 to TRBJ2-5, with D possibly being TRBD1 (6 bases). V was pared by 6 bases and J by 9 bases, with 11 bases between. This CDR3 is 11 amino acids long. Germline V gene sequence: CDR1 MDHEN, CDR2 SYDVKM. The CDR3 coding sequence is TGTGCCAGCAGCCTGACAGGCGCCCAGTACTTC. Translating it yields CASSLTGAQYF.

The gene calls are TRBV15 and TRBJ2-1, with a weak D call TRBD1 (7 bases). Trimming stripped 3 bases from V and 5 bases from J, with 20 bases between. Germline CDR1 and CDR2: LNHNV and YYDKDF (reference sequence). The CDR3 is made up of 17 amino acids. The CDR3, as DNA: TGTGCCACCAGCAGGTATTCGACAGGGCGGGACAACAATGAGCAGTTCTTC. Its translation: CATSRYSTGRDNNEQFF.

The chain employs TRBV11-2 and TRBJ2-7; the D gene is possibly TRBD2 (6 bases). The CDR3 has 16 amino acids. In germline, CDR1 is SGHAT, CDR2 FQNNGV. The germline V and J ends were trimmed by 2 bases and 2 bases, with 16 bases remaining between them. The CDR3 spells CASSLRPGESPYEQYF. In DNA, the CDR3 is TGTGCCAGCAGCTTACGTCCGGGGGAGAGTCCCTACGAGCAGTACTTC.

The chain links TRBV13 to TRBJ1-1; TRBD1 matches at 8 bases. Germline values: CDR1 PRHDT, CDR2 FYEKMQ (reference sequence). The CDR3 runs 14 residues. V dropped 3 bases and J dropped 6; count of bases not matched to a gene: 6. CDR3 sequence reads: CASSFGTGHAEAFF. CDR3 DNA: TGTGCCAGCAGCTTCGGGACAGGTCACGCTGAAGCTTTCTTT.

A single count supports this clone. This sequence joins TRBV4-1 and TRBJ1-3; possible D gene TRBD1, 6 bases. This CDR3 comprises 16 residues. V gave up 1 base and J gave up 2 bases, with 12 bases separating them. The germline gives CDR1 MGHRA, CDR2 YSYEKL. In nucleotides, the CDR3 is TGCGCCAGCAGCCAAGTTCCGGACAGTCCTGGAAACACCATATATTTT. This gives the protein CASSQVPDSPGNTIYF.

This chain connects TRBV7-2 to TRBJ1-2; the match to TRBD1 covers 9 bases. CDR1 and CDR2 (germline): SGHTA, FQGNSA. CDR3 length: 15 amino acids. V trimming: 5 bases; J trimming: 8 bases; junction bases outside the gene matches: 12. The CDR3 region is CASSPRDRVLGGYTF. CDR3 DNA: TGTGCCAGCAGCCCACGGGACAGGGTTTTGGGAGGCTACACCTTC.

The V and J genes are TRBV19 and TRBJ2-5; D gene uncertain. The germline V gene encodes CDR1 LNHDA and CDR2 SQIVND (reference sequence). Trimming shortened V by 8 bases and J by 1 base, and 8 bases separated the two germline ends. The CDR3 is made up of 12 amino acids. CDR3 sequence reads: CASGQRQETQYF. CDR3 nucleotide sequence: TGTGCCAGTGGCCAGCGCCAAGAGACCCAGTACTTC. Filled out from reference TRBV19 and TRBJ2-5, the complete variable domain reads DGGITQSPKYLFRKEGQNVTLSCEQNLNHDAMYWYRQDPGQGLRLIYYSQIVNDFQKGDIAEGYSVSREKKESFPLTVTSAQKNPTAFYLCASGQRQETQYFGPGTRLLVL.

In this sample, this clone turned up a few times. The genes are TRBV24-1 and TRBJ2-5, with D possibly TRBD2 on 6 matching bases. Between the trimmed V and J ends, which lost 5 bases and 1 base, there was a span of 16 bases. Germline CDR1 and CDR2: KGHDR and SFDVKD. The CDR3 runs 16 residues. CDR3 bases: TGTGCCACCAGTGTGTCAAGCGGGCCTTCCCAAGAGACCCAGTACTTC. It codes for CATSVSSGPSQETQYF.

A few counts support this clone. V usage is TRBV7-2 and J usage is TRBJ1-6; TRBD1 might be the D (6 bases). V lost 6 bases and J lost 8, with 14 bases in between. The CDR3 runs 14 residues. Germline V gene data show CDR1 as SGHTA and CDR2 as FQGNSA. The CDR3 spells CASRREGGHSPLHF. In DNA, the CDR3 is TGTGCCAGCAGAAGGGAAGGGGGTCATTCACCCCTCCACTTT.

The chain joins TRBV7-9 to TRBJ1-1; possibly TRBD1 for D (6 bases). The ends were cut back, 5 bases at V and 7 bases at J, with 14 bases in the middle. In germline, CDR1 is SEHNR, CDR2 FQNEAQ (reference sequence). The CDR3 covers 13 residues. Here the CDR3 reads CASSPGAGGEAFF. The CDR3 nucleotides are TGTGCCAGCAGCCCAGGGGCGGGAGGTGAAGCTTTCTTT.

In its sample, this clone was seen once. This chain uses TRBV5-1 with TRBJ1-3; D may be TRBD1 (6 bases). The V and J ends lost 0 bases and 2 bases respectively, with 6 bases between them. This CDR3 has 14 amino acids. The germline V gene has CDR1 SGHRS and CDR2 YFSETQ. CDR3 bases: TGCGCCAGCAGCTTGGCAGGGGCTGGAAACACCATATATTTT. Protein sequence: CASSLAGAGNTIYF.

The chain joins TRBV29-1 to TRBJ1-2, with D perhaps TRBD1 (5 bases). Germline V CDR1 and CDR2: SQVTM, ANQGSEA. Trimming took 0 bases from V and 4 from J, leaving 15 bases between them. This CDR3 contains 15 residues. Here the CDR3 DNA reads TGCAGCGTTGAAGATCCGCCCCGGGGGAGCTATGGCTACACCTTC. The encoded protein is CSVEDPPRGSYGYTF.

The J gene is TRBJ1-2, the V gene TRBV10-3, with unresolved D. Germline V lookup: CDR1 ENHRY, CDR2 SYGVKD. V was pared by 6 bases and J by 8 bases, with 16 bases between. CDR3 length: 13 amino acids. The CDR3 here is CAIRRETSGGYTF. CDR3 DNA sequence: TGTGCCATCAGGCGGGAAACTTCGGGAGGCTACACCTTC.